The rows below give T cell receptor beta chains drawn from one sample of a study of T cell repertoires in cytomegalovirus infection. One entry per CDR3 protein results from TCRdb running MiXCR on the reads. The sample yields hundreds of thousands of distinct CDR3 sequences, roughly 20% seen once. Sequencing was carried out using PBMCs. These TCRs come from a human donor in good health (CMV status not recorded). Some clones in this sample may be carry-over from other donors' samples. The CDR3 runs from the conserved cysteine through the conserved F or W. The order of the fields is J gene, V gene, clone size, D gene, CDR3 DNA, CDR3 protein. The D gene is left open where the match is weak. Clone size, where shown, is once, few, many, or a class for clones that have expanded.

>TRBJ2-4|TRBV20-1|NA|NA
TGCAGTGTGGGCGCCAAAAACATTCAGTACTTC
CSVGAKNIQYF
>TRBJ2-7|TRBV12-3/TRBV12-4|NA|NA
TGTGCCAGCAGTATCCGGGAAGAGCAGTACTTC
CASSIREEQYF
>TRBJ1-6|TRBV7-2|many|NA
TGTGCCAGCAGCCAGACAAGAGGGGTACCCCTCCACTTT
CASSQTRGVPLHF
>TRBJ2-3|TRBV12-5|few|TRBD2
TGTGCTAGTGGCCCCACCTCTGGCGGGAGCGGTACGAGCACAGATACGCAGTATTTT
CASGPTSGGSGTSTDTQYF
>TRBJ2-6|TRBV6-1|few|NA
TGTGCCAGCAGTTCAGCCGAGGCCGGGGCCAACGTCCTGACTTTC
CASSSAEAGANVLTF
>TRBJ1-2|TRBV27|NA|TRBD1
TGTGCCAGCAGTTTATACCCGACAGGGGAATTCCATGGCTACACCTTC
CASSLYPTGEFHGYTF
>TRBJ2-1|TRBV4-3|NA|TRBD2
TGCGCCAGCAGCCACCGACTAGCGGGAGTAGAGCAGTTCTTC
CASSHRLAGVEQFF
>TRBJ2-7|TRBV7-2|few|TRBD2
TGTGCCAGCAGCCCCGATAGCGGGAGGAATCGTGAGCAGTACTTC
CASSPDSGRNREQYF
>TRBJ2-3|TRBV7-2|many|NA
TGTGCCACTGGGGGCTGGAGCGCCAACAGTGATACGCAGTATTTT
CATGGWSANSDTQYF
>TRBJ1-1|TRBV12-3/TRBV12-4|many|NA
TGTGCCAGCAGAGGAGGGGCGAACACTGAAGCTTTCTTT
CASRGGANTEAFF
>TRBJ2-1|TRBV4-1|many|NA
TGCGCCAGCAGCCAAGATGTAGGGCTGAGCGATGAGCAGTTCTTC
CASSQDVGLSDEQFF
>TRBJ1-5|TRBV9|NA|NA
TGTGCCAGCAGTCAACCAATCGCCGGCAATCAGCCCCAGCATTTT
CASSQPIAGNQPQHF
>TRBJ1-3|TRBV20-1|NA|NA
TGCAGTGCTAGAGATGTGGCCCATGGTGACTCTGGAAACACCATATATTTT
CSARDVAHGDSGNTIYF
>TRBJ2-5|TRBV7-2|few|TRBD2
TGTGCCAGCAGCCCCGGACTAGCGAGGACCCAGTACTTC
CASSPGLARTQYF
>TRBJ2-7|TRBV19|few|NA
TGTGCCAGTGCCGGGACGTCAAGCTCCTACGAGCAGTACTTC
CASAGTSSSYEQYF
>TRBJ1-2|TRBV6-2/TRBV6-3|NA|TRBD1
TGTGCCAGCAGGTGGACAGGGGTACGGGATGGCTACACCTTC
CASRWTGVRDGYTF
>TRBJ2-1|TRBV24-1|once|NA
TGTGCCACCAGTGTCCGAGACAGGACCTCCTACAATGAGCAGTTCTTC
CATSVRDRTSYNEQFF
>TRBJ1-4|TRBV12-3/TRBV12-4|NA|NA
TGTGCCAGCAGTTTAGGAGGCCCCCATGCAACTAATGAAAAACTGTTTTTT
CASSLGGPHATNEKLFF
>TRBJ1-5|TRBV7-2|many|NA
TGTGCCAGCAGCTTTTCAGACTTCGATCAGCCCCAGCATTTT
CASSFSDFDQPQHF
>TRBJ1-1|TRBV5-4|NA|NA
TGTGCCAGCAGGACCTTGGGACAAGAGGCGACTGAAGCTTTCTTT
CASRTLGQEATEAFF
>TRBJ1-1|TRBV7-8|many|NA
TGTGCCAGCAGCTTTGGTACTGAAGCTTTCTTT
CASSFGTEAFF
>TRBJ2-3|TRBV2|NA|NA
TGTGCCAGCAGTGCAAAGACCGGGACTAGCACAGATACGCAGTATTTT
CASSAKTGTSTDTQYF
>TRBJ2-5|TRBV12-3/TRBV12-4|few|NA
TGTGCCAGCAGCCCAAACCGGGACCGGTGGGGTGAGACCCAGTACTTC
CASSPNRDRWGETQYF
>TRBJ1-1|TRBV19|many|NA
TGTGCCAGCGAACCTTGGACAGCAGCCCCTGGCATGAACACTGAAGCTTTCTTT
CASEPWTAAPGMNTEAFF
>TRBJ2-3|TRBV4-3|NA|TRBD1
TGCGCCAGCAGCCAAGATTCTGGGACAGGGGGCCAAACAGATACGCAGTATTTT
CASSQDSGTGGQTDTQYF
>TRBJ1-2|TRBV2|many|TRBD1
TGTGCCAGCATTCTTGGGACAGGGCCCTATGGCTACACCTTC
CASILGTGPYGYTF
>TRBJ2-1|TRBV9|NA|TRBD2
TGTGCCAGCAGCGCCGGGAGGCCGAGCTCCTACAATGAGCAGTTCTTC
CASSAGRPSSYNEQFF
>TRBJ2-5|TRBV6-2/TRBV6-3|NA|TRBD1
TGTGCCAGCGCCCTTATTACAGGGACAGTACGGGAGACCCAGTACTTC
CASALITGTVRETQYF
>TRBJ1-5|TRBV12-3/TRBV12-4|few|NA
TGTGCCAGCAGTTTGACATCGGTCCAGCATTTT
CASSLTSVQHF
>TRBJ2-7|TRBV18|NA|TRBD1
TGTGCCAGCTCCCCCGGGACAGGGGCCTCCTACGAGCAGTACTTC
CASSPGTGASYEQYF
>TRBJ1-1|TRBV29-1|few|NA
TGCAGCGTTGTTTCGGAGAACACTGAAGCTTTCTTT
CSVVSENTEAFF
>TRBJ2-1|TRBV19|NA|NA
TGTGCCAGTAGTATAGTCCGGGGTCCCGGAGCCGGTGAGCAGTTCTTC
CASSIVRGPGAGEQFF
>TRBJ1-3|TRBV5-5|NA|NA
TGTGCCAGCAGCTATTGGACTGGAAACACCATATATTTT
CASSYWTGNTIYF
>TRBJ2-2|TRBV7-2|many|NA
TGTGCCAGCAGCTCCAGGACTGCCAGAGAGCTGTTTTTT
CASSSRTARELFF
>TRBJ1-5|TRBV12-3/TRBV12-4|many|NA
TGTGCCAGCAGTTTCTCACAGGGTGGCCAGCCCCAGCATTTT
CASSFSQGGQPQHF